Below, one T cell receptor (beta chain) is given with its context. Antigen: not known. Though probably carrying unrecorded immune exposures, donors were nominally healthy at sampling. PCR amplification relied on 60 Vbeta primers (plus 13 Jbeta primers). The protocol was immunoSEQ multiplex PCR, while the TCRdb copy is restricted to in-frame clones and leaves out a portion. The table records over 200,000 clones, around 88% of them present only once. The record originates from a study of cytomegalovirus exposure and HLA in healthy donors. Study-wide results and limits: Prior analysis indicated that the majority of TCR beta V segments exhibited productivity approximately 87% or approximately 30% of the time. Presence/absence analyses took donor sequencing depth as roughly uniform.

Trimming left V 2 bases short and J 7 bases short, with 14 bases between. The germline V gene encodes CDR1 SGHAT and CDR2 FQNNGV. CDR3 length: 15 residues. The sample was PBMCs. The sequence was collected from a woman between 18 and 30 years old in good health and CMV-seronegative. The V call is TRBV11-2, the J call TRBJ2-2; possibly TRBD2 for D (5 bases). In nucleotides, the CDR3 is TGTGCCAGCAGCTTAAGGAAAATAGCGTACGGGGAGCTGTTTTTT. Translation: CASSLRKIAYGELFF.